This T cell receptor (beta chain) appears in the sequencing data of a study of beta chain features in type 1 diabetes. As for the study in general: Age, gender and cell yields were alike across patients and healthy donors. Study outcomes and limitations: PCR might preferentially amplify shorter templates, equally in patients and controls. Junctions at VDJ sites from type 1 diabetes patients had fewer insertions and more deletions. The naive, central memory and Treg TCRB repertoires showed an apparent similarity that was greater among patients than among healthy donors.

Reverse transcribing all isolated RNA meant expressed TCRB transcripts were sequenced. Measured with immunoSEQ multiplex PCR; TCRdb has only the in-frame clones, and not every one. The repertoire holds hundreds of thousands of clones, 68% seen once, with 0.053% in the top ten. Details on this clone: What it binds is unknown.

The V gene's germline CDR1 is SEHNR and CDR2 FQNEAQ (reference sequence). Trimming cost V 7 bases and J 3 bases, with 12 bases left between them. The CDR3 has 13 residues. The gene calls are TRBV7-9 and TRBJ1-2; possibly TRBD1 for D (5 bases). Input material: naive CD4+ T cells from blood. The sequence was collected from a man aged 25 to 40 in good health. The CDR3 sequence: CASTRGEDYGYTF. CDR3 DNA sequence: TGTGCCAGCACCAGAGGGGAAGACTATGGCTACACCTTC.